The 10 T cell receptor beta chains in this list originate from one sample, sequenced in a study of blood T cell repertoires in COVID-19. TCRdb keeps only in-frame clones here, not all; method: immunoSEQ multiplex PCR. This table holds 90,000 to 110,000 clones, just under 90% found once. Source material: peripheral blood. Receptors originate from a human donor in a cohort sampled during active COVID-19.

The gene calls are TRBV15 and TRBJ1-4, with 9 bases lining up with TRBD1. This CDR3 contains 13 residues. V was clipped by 3 bases and J by 7 bases; unmatched bases: 0. Germline V gene lookup returns CDR1 LNHNV and CDR2 YYDKDF (reference sequence). CDR3 in DNA: TGTGCCACCAGCAGGACAGGGGGTGAAAAACTGTTTTTT. Its translation: CATSRTGGEKLFF.

This clone was seen only a few times. This chain connects TRBV5-6 to TRBJ1-2; D is unclear. From germline, CDR1 is SGHDT and CDR2 YYEEEE. Trimming took off 3 bases at V and 8 bases at J, with 17 bases between the two ends. This CDR3 region has 14 residues. CDR3 DNA sequence: TGTGCCAGCAGCTGGAAGAGAGGCGGTTGGGGCTACACCTTC. It encodes CASSWKRGGWGYTF.

The chain joins TRBV5-1 to TRBJ1-3; the match to TRBD1 covers 7 bases. V was pared by 4 bases and J by 0 bases, with 7 bases of the junction left unmatched. This CDR3 comprises 16 residues. CDR1 is SGHRS and CDR2 is YFSETQ in the germline V gene. CDR3 residues: CASSHGTAVSGNTIYF. The CDR3 nucleotides read TGCGCCAGCAGCCACGGGACAGCCGTCTCTGGAAACACCATATATTTT.

J is TRBJ1-1 and V is TRBV12-3 or TRBV12-4; TRBD1 is a possible D gene (6 bases). V lost 6 bases and J lost 4, with 12 bases in between. This CDR3 has 13 amino acids. The CDR3 DNA is TGTGCCAGCAGCCGCGACAGGTCCACTGAAGCTTTCTTT. Translation gives CASSRDRSTEAFF.

The chain recombines TRBV6-5 with TRBJ2-2; a possible D gene is TRBD2 (6 bases). The CDR3 sequence is 14 residues long. The ends were cut back, 2 bases at V and 6 bases at J, with 10 bases in the middle. From germline, CDR1 is MNHEY and CDR2 SVGAGI. The DNA for the CDR3 is TGTGCCAGCAGTTACGCAGGAGGGGCCGGGGAGCTGTTTTTT. As protein: CASSYAGGAGELFF.

The rearrangement joins TRBV5-5 to TRBJ2-1; possibly TRBD1 for D (5 bases). CDR1 SGHKS and CDR2 YYEKEE come from the germline V gene (reference sequence). The CDR3 covers 16 residues. V was shortened by 0 bases and J by 0 bases, with 10 bases between the two germline ends. The CDR3 region has the DNA TGTGCCAGCAGCTTGGTTGCAGGGCCCTCCTACAATGAGCAGTTCTTC. It yields the protein CASSLVAGPSYNEQFF.

The CDR3 sequence: CASSFRSGGTSYEQYF. The DNA for the CDR3 is TGTGCCAGCAGTTTCCGTAGCGGGGGGACATCCTACGAGCAGTACTTC. This chain links TRBV27 with TRBJ2-7; 10 positions agree with TRBD2. V lost 3 bases, J lost 1 base, and 6 bases stayed unmatched. Germline lookup yields CDR1 MNHEY and CDR2 SMNVEV (reference sequence). This CDR3 is 16 amino acids long.

The chain links TRBV6-5 to TRBJ1-1; 12 bases fit TRBD1. Germline assignment: CDR1 MNHEY and CDR2 SVGAGI. The trim removed 4 bases at V and 5 bases at J, leaving 8 bases unmatched. This CDR3 comprises 16 residues. CDR3 protein: CASSFRDRGRDTEAFF. For the CDR3, the DNA is TGTGCCAGCAGTTTCCGGGACAGGGGGCGCGATACTGAAGCTTTCTTT.

V is TRBV7-2 and J is TRBJ2-1; weak D call: TRBD2 (6 bases). Germline V gene sequence: CDR1 SGHTA, CDR2 FQGNSA. The CDR3 is 16 amino acids. Here the CDR3 reads CASPAGRVSPYNEQFF. The CDR3 nucleotides are TGTGCGTCCCCTGCCGGGAGAGTAAGCCCCTACAATGAGCAGTTCTTC.

As regards this clone: At one boundary the junction diverges from the germline segment, which might be a read error. J is TRBJ1-2 and V is TRBV18; D is unclear. The CDR3 sequence is 13 residues long. The V gene's germline CDR1 is KGHSH and CDR2 LQKENI. The CDR3 protein is CASSPPGNSPTLF. CDR3 bases: TGTGCCAGCTCACCTCCGGGGAACAGCCCCACTCTATTC.